The present TCR beta chain was sequenced within a study of T cell repertoires in cytomegalovirus infection (dated by TCRdb to 2018 to 2020). Concerning the study at large: Because public TCR beta signatures pointed to carriage of CMV infection together with the matching HLA type, the HLA type of each donor mattered for the analysis. Findings and caveats that apply to the study as a whole: The ex vivo response was dominated by HLA-C-restricted CMV-specific TCR beta clonotypes, which also provided the single most frequent clonotype in two of eight donors. Cumulative frequency of public TCR beta family members discriminated carriers of CMV infection plus the relevant HLA type in this cohort and an independent roughly 330-donor cohort.

Sequencer: Illumina HiSeq 1500. TCRdb reworked the public reads: Q25 trimming with fastp, MiXCR clone assembly, productive beta chains retained. CDR3 protein duplicates are merged, each entry listing the most common genes and DNA. This sample comprises hundreds of thousands of distinct CDR3 sequences, over 20% of them detected only once. The leading ten clones occupy 15% to 20% of the sample. V and J are truncated by 5 bases and 9 bases respectively, leaving an intervening sequence of 17 bases. The CDR3 has 14 amino acids, counting the end cysteine and phenylalanine. Just the 42-base CDR3 DNA is kept, in frame starting at base 1. For this clonotype: Which antigen it targets is not known. Per-nucleotide qualities are absent, and no much larger clonotype sits a single base away.

The sample comprised CD8+ T cells from PBMCs. This clonotype was sampled from a human donor in good health (CMV status not recorded). Some clones in this sample may be carry-over from other donors' samples. The chain links TRBV12-3 or TRBV12-4 with TRBJ2-1, with no reliable assignment of the D segment. For the CDR3, the sequence is CASSPNWVVGEQFF. The nucleotide sequence is given as TGTGCCAGCAGTCCGAATTGGGTTGTGGGTGAGCAGTTCTTC.